The 23 T cell receptor beta chains listed next were all sequenced from one sample in a study of a mutant IDH1 vaccine in newly diagnosed glioma. Time point meaning: week 35, safety follow-up. It was 300 ug of mutant IDH1 20-mer peptide that made up each vaccine dose, given with topical imiquimod. Their target antigens are unknown. Profiled with immunoSEQ multiplex PCR; TCRdb holds only in-frame clones, not every one. The sample comprises some 29,000 clones, approximately 79% of which are singletons, and approximately 9.4% rests with the top ten. Sequences were derived from PBMCs, sampled from a glioma patient whose treatment included an IDH1 peptide vaccine. The receptors originated from a young woman with glioma. Some clones in this sample may be carry-over from other donors' samples.

The rearrangement links TRBV10-3 to TRBJ2-1, with no clear D. The germline V and J ends were trimmed by 5 bases and 4 bases, with 9 bases remaining between them. The germline V gene encodes CDR1 ENHRY and CDR2 SYGVKD. The CDR3 spans 13 residues. The CDR3 region is CAISTTSYNEQFF. Here the CDR3 DNA reads TGTGCCATCAGTACAACAAGTTACAATGAGCAGTTCTTC.

This clone was counted only a few times. The CDR3 DNA follows: TGTGCCAGCAGCGGGGATAGGGACTCTGGAAACACCATATATTTT. It codes for CASSGDRDSGNTIYF. The V gene is TRBV11-2, the J gene TRBJ1-3; D uncertain. This CDR3 has 15 amino acids. V lost 5 bases and J lost 0, with 11 bases in between. CDR1 is SGHAT, CDR2 FQNNGV, per germline.

The chain couples TRBV30 to TRBJ2-3, with 9 bases fitting TRBD2. V trimming: 3 bases; J trimming: 4 bases; junction bases outside the gene matches: 8. Germline assignment: CDR1 GTSNPN and CDR2 SVGIG (reference sequence). The CDR3 contains 15 residues. CDR3 sequence: CAWSLSSGSADTQYF. The CDR3 DNA follows: TGTGCCTGGAGCCTCAGTAGCGGGAGCGCAGATACGCAGTATTTT.

The chain recombines TRBV4-2 with TRBJ2-2; no firm D call. Per germline, CDR1 LGHNA and CDR2 YNFKEQ. The V gene lost 0 bases and the J gene lost 4 bases, with 3 bases spanning the gap. The CDR3 is 13 amino acids. The CDR3 DNA sequence: TGTGCCAGCAGCCAAGATAGCACCGGGGAGCTGTTTTTT. This translates into CASSQDSTGELFF.

This clone is medium-sized in the sample. This rearrangement joins TRBV19 to TRBJ1-3, with TRBD1 as a possible D gene (5 bases). The CDR3 contains 17 residues. The germline V and J ends were trimmed by 4 bases and 0 bases, with 16 bases remaining between them. Germline values: CDR1 LNHDA, CDR2 SQIVND (reference sequence). The CDR3 DNA is TGTGCCAGTAGTAGAGGGGCGGTCGAGCTCTCTGGAAACACCATATATTTT. Encoded protein: CASSRGAVELSGNTIYF.

J is TRBJ2-1 and V is TRBV7-3; tentative D call: TRBD1 (5 bases). The CDR3 contains 16 residues. With 1 base removed from V and 3 bases from J, the gap between germline ends came to 13 bases. Germline CDR1 reads SGHTA; CDR2 reads FQGTGA. Written as DNA, the CDR3 is TGTGCCAGCAGCTTAAGGGTGACAGACGACTACAATGAGCAGTTCTTC. Protein sequence: CASSLRVTDDYNEQFF.

V usage is TRBV19 and J usage is TRBJ1-1; D remains unclear. CDR3 length: 13 residues. V was trimmed by 1 base and J by 1 base, leaving 4 bases between them. Germline CDR1 LNHDA, CDR2 SQIVND (reference sequence). The CDR3 loop is CASSIGWNTEAFF. CDR3 nucleotides: TGTGCCAGTAGTATAGGGTGGAACACTGAAGCTTTCTTT.

The J gene is TRBJ1-1, the V gene TRBV9; D may be TRBD1 (5 bases). V dropped 3 bases and J dropped 12 bases, with 24 bases sitting between them. CDR1 SGDLS and CDR2 YYNGEE come from the germline V gene. CDR3 size: 15 residues. The CDR3 DNA follows: TGTGCCAGCAGCGCCACCGGGACCGGGGCTGGCGGGACTTTCTTT. It translates to CASSATGTGAGGTFF.

The J gene is TRBJ1-1, the V gene TRBV29-1; D might be TRBD1 (5 bases). CDR1 and CDR2 from the germline V gene are SQVTM and ANQGSEA. CDR3 length: 15 amino acids. Trimming cost V 2 bases and J 0 bases, with 13 bases left between them. The CDR3 bases are TGCAGCGTTGAATGGGCAGGGACCTTGAACACTGAAGCTTTCTTT. Protein product: CSVEWAGTLNTEAFF.

The CDR3 nucleotides read TGTGCCAGCAGAACTTCGACAGCTCAAGAGACCCAGTACTTC. It translates to CASRTSTAQETQYF. The genes are TRBV2 and TRBJ2-5; possible D gene TRBD1, 5 bases. The germline V gene has CDR1 SNHLY and CDR2 FYNNEI. The CDR3 is 14 amino acids. V was trimmed by 6 bases and J by 2 bases, leaving 13 bases between them.

The chain uses TRBV10-3 and TRBJ2-3; D remains unclear. This CDR3 contains 13 residues. V was pared by 9 bases and J by 2 bases, with 12 bases between. Germline loops: CDR1 ENHRY, CDR2 SYGVKD. The CDR3 spells CAITRSNTDTQYF. DNA of the CDR3: TGTGCCATTACCAGGTCCAACACAGATACGCAGTATTTT.

This clone qualifies as medium-sized. The chain recombines TRBV27 with TRBJ1-2; TRBD1 matches 8 bases. J gave up 6 bases and V 0 bases, and 0 bases lay outside the gene matches. The CDR3 has 13 amino acids. Germline loops: CDR1 MNHEY, CDR2 SMNVEV (reference sequence). The CDR3 loop is CASSLSTGDGYTF. The CDR3 nucleotides are TGTGCCAGCAGTTTATCGACAGGGGATGGCTACACCTTC.

This chain connects TRBV12-5 to TRBJ1-1, with D perhaps matching TRBD1 (5 bases). Germline V CDR1 and CDR2: LGHNT, FRNRAP. Trimming shortened V by 2 bases and J by 2 bases, and 18 bases separated the two germline ends. There are 17 residues in the CDR3. The CDR3 DNA follows: TGTGCTAGTGGTTTGTCCGGCCCCTTTAGGGGTAACACTGAAGCTTTCTTT. This sequence encodes CASGLSGPFRGNTEAFF.

The chain uses TRBV6-6 and TRBJ2-3; unclear D gene. Germline assignment: CDR1 MNHNY and CDR2 SVGAGI (reference sequence). The germline V and J ends were trimmed by 6 bases and 0 bases, with 4 bases remaining between them. This CDR3 region has 12 residues. CDR3 DNA sequence: TGTGCCAGCAGAGAGAGCACAGATACGCAGTATTTT. This gives the protein CASRESTDTQYF.

This chain's CDR3 is CASSSQETQYF. Written as DNA, the CDR3 is TGTGCCAGCAGCAGTCAAGAGACCCAGTACTTC. The chain has TRBV7-2 and TRBJ2-5, with D unclear. CDR3 length equals 11 residues. The V gene lost 5 bases and the J gene lost 2 bases, with 3 bases spanning the gap. The germline gives CDR1 SGHTA, CDR2 FQGNSA.

The rearrangement links TRBV5-1 to TRBJ1-4; 7 bases map to TRBD1. Germline trimming cut 6 bases from V and 6 bases from J; bases unmatched to any gene: 5. The CDR3 length is 13 residues. Germline V lookup: CDR1 SGHRS, CDR2 YFSETQ. The CDR3 DNA reads TGCGCCAGCACGGAACAGGGGCATGAAAAACTGTTTTTT. Translation: CASTEQGHEKLFF.

The rearrangement joins TRBV5-5 to TRBJ1-2; 8 nucleotides agree with TRBD1. CDR3 length equals 17 residues. Germline CDR1 reads SGHKS; CDR2 reads YYEKEE (reference sequence). Trimming removed 7 bases from V and 5 bases from J; junction bases left unmatched: 19. The CDR3 DNA reads as TGTGCCAGCTGGGTCCACCCACAGGGGGGCGCCAGATATGGCTACACCTTC. Protein sequence: CASWVHPQGGARYGYTF. Drawing the rest from reference TRBV5-5 and TRBJ1-2, the complete variable domain is DAGVTQSPTHLIKTRGQQVTLRCSPISGHKSVSWYQQVLGQGPQFIFQYYEKEERGRGNFPDRFSARQFPNYSSELNVNALLLGDSALYLCASWVHPQGGARYGYTFGSGTRLTVV.

The chain's CDR3 is CASSLTSGSYEQYF. The CDR3 coding sequence is TGCGCCAGCAGCTTGACTAGCGGGAGCTACGAGCAGTACTTC. The chain joins TRBV5-1 to TRBJ2-7, with 11 bases that match TRBD2. Germline trimming cut 1 base from V and 3 bases from J; bases unmatched to any gene: 0. Germline V lookup: CDR1 SGHRS, CDR2 YFSETQ. This CDR3 spans 14 amino acids. Full variable domain (outside the CDR3, taken from reference TRBV5-1 and TRBJ2-7): KAGVTQTPRYLIKTRGQQVTLSCSPISGHRSVSWYQQTPGQGLQFLFEYFSETQRNKGNFPGRFSGRQFSNSRSEMNVSTLELGDSALYLCASSLTSGSYEQYFGPGTRLTVT.

This chain uses TRBV10-1 with TRBJ1-1, with TRBD1 matching 12 bases. This CDR3 is built from 16 residues. J lost 0 bases, V lost 8 bases, and 7 bases had no gene match. Germline V gene lookup returns CDR1 WNHNN and CDR2 SYGVQD (reference sequence). The CDR3 nucleotides are TGCGCCAGCGGCCTAGGGACAGGGGGCATGAACACTGAAGCTTTCTTT. Protein sequence: CASGLGTGGMNTEAFF.

V is TRBV4-1 and J is TRBJ1-1; 7 bases are a match to TRBD1. Germline lookup yields CDR1 MGHRA and CDR2 YSYEKL. This CDR3 region has 18 residues. V dropped 6 bases and J dropped 4; count of bases not matched to a gene: 20. This chain's CDR3 is CASSRKQGFGGEATEAFF. CDR3 sequence (DNA): TGCGCCAGCAGTCGTAAACAGGGGTTTGGTGGGGAGGCCACTGAAGCTTTCTTT.

The V and J genes are TRBV5-5 and TRBJ2-7; 7 bases are shared with TRBD1. The CDR3 sequence is 15 residues long. The J segment lost 4 bases and the V segment lost 4 bases, leaving 11 bases of the junction unmatched. Looked up from germline, CDR1 is SGHKS and CDR2 is YYEKEE (reference sequence). The CDR3 DNA is TGTGCCAGCAGCCGGGAAGGGGACAGCTTTTACGAGCAGTACTTC. Its translation is CASSREGDSFYEQYF.

The chain carries TRBV29-1 and TRBJ1-2; 10 nucleotides align to TRBD1. The CDR3 runs to 11 residues. V was pared by 6 bases and J by 8 bases, with 3 bases of the junction left unmatched. Germline CDR1 SQVTM, CDR2 ANQGSEA. DNA for the CDR3: TGCAGCGTCGGGACAGGGGAAGGCTACACCTTC. This encodes CSVGTGEGYTF. Complete variable domain (other parts from reference TRBV29-1 and TRBJ1-2): SAVISQKPSRDICQRGTSLTIQCQVDSQVTMMFWYRQQPGQSLTLIATANQGSEATYESGFVIDKFPISRPNLTFSTLTVSNMSPEDSSIYLCSVGTGEGYTFGSGTRLTVV.

This clone was seen a single time. V usage is TRBV30 and J usage is TRBJ2-1; 8 positions match TRBD1. Germline loops: CDR1 GTSNPN, CDR2 SVGIG (reference sequence). V was pared by 2 bases and J by 8 bases, with 8 bases of the junction left unmatched. The CDR3 contains 14 residues. CDR3 coding DNA: TGTGCCTGGAGTAAAGGACAGGGCACCCATGAGCAGTTCTTC. It translates to CAWSKGQGTHEQFF.